This T cell receptor beta chain comes out of a study of OX40 agonist ivuxolimab in advanced cancers. About the study: Hepatocellular carcinoma, melanoma, renal cell or head and neck cancer affected the dose-escalation patients. Points from the study as a whole: Compared with others, partial responders at 0.1-3.0 mg/kg displayed clonal expansion among the lowest. At 0.1 to 3.0 mg/kg, clonal expansion of CD4+ and CD8+ blood T cells had occurred by week 6.

The data were produced by immunoSEQ multiplex PCR, yet TCRdb's version contains in-frame clones alone and is incomplete. Of 98,000 or so clones listed, 91% are singletons. Concerning this clone: What it binds is not known.

The sampling schedule covered blood at baseline, cycle 4 day 1, and cycle 7 day 1. Germline loops: CDR1 SGHNT, CDR2 YYREEE (reference sequence). V gave up 4 bases and J gave up 4 bases, with 11 bases separating them. This CDR3 spans 14 amino acids. This TCR derives from an adult with an advanced solid tumor such as melanoma, head and neck, liver or kidney cancer. This chain uses TRBV5-4 with TRBJ1-4, with a tentative D call TRBD1 (6 bases). Sequences were derived from CD4+ or CD8+ T cells sorted from blood, sampled in a trial of the OX40 agonist ivuxolimab. The CDR3 coding sequence is TGTGCCAGCAGCCCGGACAGACTTAATGAAAAACTGTTTTTT. This gives the protein CASSPDRLNEKLFF.